This T cell receptor (beta chain) appears in the sequencing data of a study of CXCR3-negative and CXCR3-positive naive CD8 T cells. Germline V gene data show CDR1 as SEHNR and CDR2 as FQNEAQ (reference sequence). The CDR3 is 11 residues long. Points from the study as a whole: TRB CDR3 hydrophobicity was greater in CXCR3-positive naive cells than in CXCR3-negative naive cells.

The libraries of TRB cDNA were prepared using 5' RACE with UMI labels. TCRdb re-called the 5' RACE reads and gives one entry per CDR3 protein, without DNA. Recorded here are 130,000 to 150,000 distinct CDR3 sequences; the top ten clones represent about 0.28%. Concerning this clonotype itself: No antigen is known for it.

The sample taken for sequencing was naive CXCR3+ CD8+ T cells from blood. The subset here: CD45RO-CCR7+CD27+CD95- naive CD8+ T cells expressing CXCR3 (TNR3+). This clonotype was sampled from a human donor in good health. Some clones in this sample may be carry-over from other donors' samples. This chain connects TRBV7-9 to TRBJ2-3. The CDR3 reads CASSLDGTQYF. The full variable domain, in which reference TRBV7-9 and TRBJ2-3 provide the parts outside the CDR3, is DTGVSQNPRHKITKRGQNVTFRCDPISEHNRLYWYRQTLGQGPEFLTYFQNEAQLEKSRLLSDRFSAERPKGSFSTLEIQRTEQGDSAMYLCASSLDGTQYFGPGTRLTVL.